Following are 26 T cell receptor beta chains from one sample sequenced in a study of Graves' ophthalmopathy and Graves' hyperthyroidism. RNA transcripts were the template, and TCR beta CDR3 regions were amplified from them. Amplification began with first-round RT-PCR using HTBI primers, then second-round multiplex PCR was performed. Each CDR3 protein is one row after TCRdb ran MiXCR on the multiplex PCR reads. The sample has about 480,000 distinct CDR3 sequences; approximately 15% are singletons. Material for sequencing was blood. The origin of the receptors is a woman in her 30s with Graves' ophthalmopathy.

The chain combines TRBV5-1 with TRBJ2-7; TRBD1 agrees at 9 bases. The V segment lost 4 bases and the J segment 3 bases; nucleotides outside the gene matches: 11. The CDR3 sequence is 16 residues long. CDR1 is SGHRS, CDR2 YFSETQ, per germline. The CDR3 sequence is CASSPLLGTGSYEQYF. CDR3 DNA sequence: TGCGCCAGCAGCCCACTCCTGGGGACAGGGAGCTACGAGCAGTACTTC.

This clonotype was detected ten times or more. The J gene is TRBJ1-1, the V gene TRBV15, with 8 nucleotides matching TRBD1. The CDR3 length is 12 residues. V was pared by 8 bases and J by 4 bases, with 3 bases of the junction left unmatched. CDR1 and CDR2 (germline): LNHNV, YYDKDF (reference sequence). The CDR3 spells CATATGVTEAFF. In DNA, the CDR3 is TGTGCCACCGCGACAGGGGTCACTGAAGCTTTCTTT.

This clonotype was counted at least ten times. The rearrangement uses TRBV20-1 and TRBJ2-5; D unresolved. The CDR3 has 14 residues. Trimming left V 4 bases short and J 2 bases short, with 14 bases between. Looked up from germline, CDR1 is DFQATT and CDR2 is SNEGSKA (reference sequence). The DNA for the CDR3 is TGCAGTGCTATGCCGGGCCTCGGGCAAGAGACCCAGTACTTC. Encoded protein: CSAMPGLGQETQYF.

This clonotype was recorded many times. This rearrangement joins TRBV11-2 to TRBJ1-1, with TRBD1 matching 7 bases. J lost 6 bases, V lost 1 base, and 14 bases had no gene match. The CDR3 runs to 17 residues. CDR1 is SGHAT and CDR2 is FQNNGV in the germline V gene. The CDR3 loop reads CASSLGGQYLEGPEAFF. DNA for the CDR3: TGTGCCAGCAGCTTAGGGGGACAGTACCTGGAGGGTCCTGAAGCTTTCTTT.

This clonotype occurred many times. This chain uses TRBV7-2 with TRBJ1-2, with TRBD1 matching 7 bases. From germline, CDR1 is SGHTA and CDR2 FQGNSA. The V segment lost 2 bases and the J segment 3 bases; nucleotides outside the gene matches: 6. There are 15 residues in the CDR3. As DNA, the CDR3 is TGTGCCAGCAGCTTAAAGTTCCAGGGGGACTATGGCTACACCTTC. Translating gives CASSLKFQGDYGYTF. Looking up the rest from reference TRBV7-2 and TRBJ1-2 gives the full variable domain: GAGVSQSPSNKVTEKGKDVELRCDPISGHTALYWYRQSLGQGLEFLIYFQGNSAPDKSGLPSDRFSAERTGGSVSTLTIQRTQQEDSAVYLCASSLKFQGDYGYTFGSGTRLTVV.

This clonotype was picked up many times. This sequence joins TRBV5-1 and TRBJ1-1; D call uncertain. V was cut by 5 bases and J by 6 bases, with 11 bases left in between. The CDR3 has 12 amino acids. Germline values: CDR1 SGHRS, CDR2 YFSETQ. The CDR3 loop is CASSLTAAEAFF. CDR3 in DNA: TGCGCCAGCAGTCTTACGGCGGCTGAAGCTTTCTTT.

This clonotype showed up many times. The CDR3 sequence is CASSAMTGGPSEQYF. CDR3 DNA sequence: TGTGCCAGCAGCGCGATGACGGGAGGGCCGAGTGAGCAGTACTTC. V gene TRBV13 combines with J gene TRBJ2-7, with 8 bases lining up with TRBD2. The CDR3 sequence is 15 residues long. The J segment lost 7 bases and the V segment lost 5 bases, leaving 13 bases of the junction unmatched. Germline-derived CDR1 and CDR2 are PRHDT and FYEKMQ (reference sequence).

This clonotype was picked up a small number of times. The chain links TRBV6-1 to TRBJ1-2; the D is unclear. The germline V gene has CDR1 MNHNS and CDR2 SASEGT. The CDR3 is 13 amino acids. Trimming pared 11 bases from V and 1 base from J, leaving 14 bases between. The CDR3 sequence: CAADAGDNYGYTF. CDR3 bases: TGTGCCGCCGACGCCGGTGATAACTATGGCTACACCTTC.

This clonotype was counted many times. The V and J genes are TRBV20-1 and TRBJ2-3; 8 nucleotides line up with TRBD2. Trimming took 2 bases from V and 4 from J; bases not matched to a gene: 11. CDR1 and CDR2 from the germline V gene are DFQATT and SNEGSKA (reference sequence). The CDR3 has 16 amino acids. CDR3 in amino acids: CSARSGSRFRADTQYF. The CDR3 DNA follows: TGCAGTGCTAGAAGCGGGAGCCGGTTTCGAGCAGATACGCAGTATTTT.

For this clonotype: Being one base from a much bigger clone, this may be a read error. The gene calls are TRBV5-5 and TRBJ1-2; D gene ambiguous. V was shortened by 1 base and J by 4 bases, with 14 bases between the two germline ends. Germline V gene lookup returns CDR1 SGHKS and CDR2 YYEKEE (reference sequence). This CDR3 has 15 amino acids. The DNA for the CDR3 is TGTGCCAGCAGCTTGAGCGGCAGATCAAGCTATGGCTACACCTTC. Translation: CASSLSGRSSYGYTF.

At least ten counts were recorded for this clonotype. The V and J genes are TRBV30 and TRBJ1-6, with TRBD1 as a possible D gene (6 bases). The CDR3 has 13 residues. Trimming cost V 1 base and J 8 bases, with 9 bases left between them. CDR1 and CDR2 from the germline V gene are GTSNPN and SVGIG (reference sequence). The DNA for the CDR3 is TGTGCCTGGAGTGACAGGGCCTATTCACCCCTCCACTTT. Its translation: CAWSDRAYSPLHF.

At least ten counts were recorded for this clonotype. This chain links TRBV4-1 with TRBJ1-6, with D uncertain. The V and J ends lost 0 bases and 9 bases respectively, with 15 bases between them. The CDR3 loop spans 16 amino acids. Germline V gene data show CDR1 as MGHRA and CDR2 as YSYEKL. The CDR3 DNA follows: TGCGCCAGCAGCCAAGATAATAAGGGTCCTCCTTCACCCCTCCACTTT. Amino acid sequence: CASSQDNKGPPSPLHF.

V and J are TRBV18 and TRBJ2-7, with D perhaps matching TRBD1 or TRBD2 (5 bases each). Trimming removed 5 bases from V and 7 bases from J, with 12 bases in between. Germline lookup yields CDR1 KGHSH and CDR2 LQKENI. The CDR3 consists of 12 residues. CDR3 sequence reads: CASSNGAWEQYF. In DNA form, the CDR3 reads TGTGCCAGCTCAAACGGGGCGTGGGAGCAGTACTTC. Filled out from reference TRBV18 and TRBJ2-7, the complete variable domain reads NAGVMQNPRHLVRRRGQEARLRCSPMKGHSHVYWYRQLPEEGLKFMVYLQKENIIDESGMPKERFSAEFPKEGPSILRIQQVVRGDSAAYFCASSNGAWEQYFGPGTRLTVT.

This clonotype was detected many times. The rearrangement uses TRBV6-5 and TRBJ2-3; D may correspond to TRBD1 or TRBD2 (5 bases each). V gave up 8 bases and J gave up 1 base, with 13 bases separating them. Germline-derived CDR1 and CDR2 are MNHEY and SVGAGI. This CDR3 has 14 residues. CDR3 nucleotide sequence: TGTGCCAGCTCCTGGCAGGGAGGCACAGATACGCAGTATTTT. This sequence encodes CASSWQGGTDTQYF.

The genes are TRBV5-1 and TRBJ1-1; D call uncertain. Per the germline V gene, CDR1 is SGHRS and CDR2 is YFSETQ. There are 13 residues in the CDR3. V shed 4 bases and J shed 9 bases, with 16 bases lying between them. CDR3 DNA sequence: TGCGCCAGCAGCCCTATCGAGAAGGGCCAAGCTTTCTTT. Encoded protein: CASSPIEKGQAFF. The full variable domain, rest sourced from reference TRBV5-1 and TRBJ1-1, is KAGVTQTPRYLIKTRGQQVTLSCSPISGHRSVSWYQQTPGQGLQFLFEYFSETQRNKGNFPGRFSGRQFSNSRSEMNVSTLELGDSALYLCASSPIEKGQAFFGQGTRLTVV.

This clonotype was counted between two and nine times. The chain is built from TRBV3-1 and TRBJ2-7, with 9 bases fitting TRBD2. The CDR3 consists of 14 residues. Trimming at V came to 7 bases and at J to 2 bases, leaving 6 bases not matched to a gene. The germline V gene encodes CDR1 LGHDT and CDR2 YNNKEL (reference sequence). CDR3 amino acids: CASIPEREAYEQYF. DNA of the CDR3: TGTGCCAGCATTCCCGAGCGGGAGGCCTACGAGCAGTACTTC.

This clonotype was observed many times. The chain employs TRBV13 and TRBJ1-2; a possible D gene is TRBD1 (5 bases). V was shortened by 7 bases and J by 8 bases, with 14 bases between the two germline ends. CDR1 is PRHDT, CDR2 FYEKMQ, per germline (reference sequence). CDR3 size: 12 residues. CDR3 residues: CASTPGERGYTF. CDR3 coding DNA: TGTGCCAGCACCCCGGGGGAACGGGGCTACACCTTC.

The sample holds many counts of this clonotype. The conserved phenylalanine or tryptophan normally closing the CDR3 is absent here, so this likely arose from a read error. This chain joins TRBV6-5 and TRBJ2-2; D is ambiguous. Germline-derived CDR1 and CDR2 are MNHEY and SVGAGI. This CDR3 comprises 15 residues. Between the trimmed V and J ends, which lost 4 bases and 1 base, there was a span of 10 bases. The CDR3 nucleotides are TGTGCCAGCAGTTCGCGGACGGGGAACACCGGGGAGCTGTTTTCT. It is translated as CASSSRTGNTGELFS.

V gene TRBV24-1 combines with J gene TRBJ1-1; D uncertain. V dropped 6 bases and J dropped 5 bases, with 6 bases sitting between them. The CDR3 spans 11 residues. The germline V gene has CDR1 KGHDR and CDR2 SFDVKD. CDR3 nucleotides: TGTGCCACCAGTTCCTCGACTGAAGCTTTCTTT. Its protein is CATSSSTEAFF.

This chain uses TRBV9 with TRBJ1-2; no clear D. The CDR3 has 14 amino acids. The V end lost 4 bases, the J end lost 4 bases, and 14 bases lay between the germline ends. Germline V gene lookup returns CDR1 SGDLS and CDR2 YYNGEE. The CDR3 loop is CASSPSEGPYGYTF. The CDR3, as DNA: TGTGCCAGCAGCCCGAGTGAGGGCCCCTATGGCTACACCTTC.

The rearrangement joins TRBV10-3 to TRBJ2-7, with 9 bases lining up with TRBD1. The CDR3 loop spans 13 amino acids. Germline CDR1 ENHRY, CDR2 SYGVKD. V lost 5 bases, J lost 5 bases, and 4 bases stayed unmatched. The CDR3 region is CAISQDRGNEQYF. The CDR3 DNA reads as TGTGCCATCAGTCAGGACAGGGGAAACGAGCAGTACTTC.

This clonotype was counted at least ten times. The rearrangement links TRBV7-2 to TRBJ2-7; 9 nucleotides line up with TRBD1. V lost 6 bases to trimming and J lost 2 bases; unmatched junction nucleotides: 5. The CDR3 consists of 14 residues. Per germline, CDR1 SGHTA and CDR2 FQGNSA. The CDR3, as DNA: TGTGCCAGCAGTGTACAGGGGGCGGCCTACGAGCAGTACTTC. Encoded protein: CASSVQGAAYEQYF. Supplemented by reference TRBV7-2 and TRBJ2-7, the full variable domain reads GAGVSQSPSNKVTEKGKDVELRCDPISGHTALYWYRQSLGQGLEFLIYFQGNSAPDKSGLPSDRFSAERTGGSVSTLTIQRTQQEDSAVYLCASSVQGAAYEQYFGPGTRLTVT.

The chain is built from TRBV20-1 and TRBJ1-5; the D gene is possibly TRBD1 (5 bases). This CDR3 is built from 14 residues. The germline V gene has CDR1 DFQATT and CDR2 SNEGSKA (reference sequence). Trimming took off 3 bases at V and 4 bases at J, with 13 bases between the two ends. Here the CDR3 reads CSASPGGNNQPQHF. Here the CDR3 DNA reads TGCAGTGCTAGCCCCGGGGGGAATAATCAGCCCCAGCATTTT.

This clonotype was detected ten times or more. This sequence joins TRBV5-4 and TRBJ2-7; D perhaps matches TRBD1 (5 bases). The germline V and J ends were trimmed by 1 base and 2 bases, with 7 bases remaining between them. From germline, CDR1 is SGHNT and CDR2 YYREEE (reference sequence). The CDR3 has 13 amino acids. The CDR3 loop reads CASSLKGAYEQYF. DNA of the CDR3: TGTGCCAGCAGCTTGAAAGGGGCCTACGAGCAGTACTTC.

The chain couples TRBV12-3 or TRBV12-4 to TRBJ1-2, with D perhaps matching TRBD1 (5 bases). The CDR3 is 13 amino acids. The germline V and J ends were trimmed by 6 bases and 8 bases, with 16 bases remaining between them. The CDR3 DNA reads as TGTGCCAGCAGGGAGGGGACCCCTTTAGGCTACACCTTC. This encodes CASREGTPLGYTF.

In this sample, this clonotype turned up many times. The chain joins TRBV20-1 to TRBJ1-2; weak D call: TRBD1 (5 bases). This CDR3 region has 12 residues. From germline, CDR1 is DFQATT and CDR2 SNEGSKA (reference sequence). The germline V and J ends were trimmed by 4 bases and 9 bases, with 15 bases remaining between them. CDR3 nucleotides: TGCAGTGCTAACGACAGCCTAGGACGCTACACCTTC. Translated: CSANDSLGRYTF.